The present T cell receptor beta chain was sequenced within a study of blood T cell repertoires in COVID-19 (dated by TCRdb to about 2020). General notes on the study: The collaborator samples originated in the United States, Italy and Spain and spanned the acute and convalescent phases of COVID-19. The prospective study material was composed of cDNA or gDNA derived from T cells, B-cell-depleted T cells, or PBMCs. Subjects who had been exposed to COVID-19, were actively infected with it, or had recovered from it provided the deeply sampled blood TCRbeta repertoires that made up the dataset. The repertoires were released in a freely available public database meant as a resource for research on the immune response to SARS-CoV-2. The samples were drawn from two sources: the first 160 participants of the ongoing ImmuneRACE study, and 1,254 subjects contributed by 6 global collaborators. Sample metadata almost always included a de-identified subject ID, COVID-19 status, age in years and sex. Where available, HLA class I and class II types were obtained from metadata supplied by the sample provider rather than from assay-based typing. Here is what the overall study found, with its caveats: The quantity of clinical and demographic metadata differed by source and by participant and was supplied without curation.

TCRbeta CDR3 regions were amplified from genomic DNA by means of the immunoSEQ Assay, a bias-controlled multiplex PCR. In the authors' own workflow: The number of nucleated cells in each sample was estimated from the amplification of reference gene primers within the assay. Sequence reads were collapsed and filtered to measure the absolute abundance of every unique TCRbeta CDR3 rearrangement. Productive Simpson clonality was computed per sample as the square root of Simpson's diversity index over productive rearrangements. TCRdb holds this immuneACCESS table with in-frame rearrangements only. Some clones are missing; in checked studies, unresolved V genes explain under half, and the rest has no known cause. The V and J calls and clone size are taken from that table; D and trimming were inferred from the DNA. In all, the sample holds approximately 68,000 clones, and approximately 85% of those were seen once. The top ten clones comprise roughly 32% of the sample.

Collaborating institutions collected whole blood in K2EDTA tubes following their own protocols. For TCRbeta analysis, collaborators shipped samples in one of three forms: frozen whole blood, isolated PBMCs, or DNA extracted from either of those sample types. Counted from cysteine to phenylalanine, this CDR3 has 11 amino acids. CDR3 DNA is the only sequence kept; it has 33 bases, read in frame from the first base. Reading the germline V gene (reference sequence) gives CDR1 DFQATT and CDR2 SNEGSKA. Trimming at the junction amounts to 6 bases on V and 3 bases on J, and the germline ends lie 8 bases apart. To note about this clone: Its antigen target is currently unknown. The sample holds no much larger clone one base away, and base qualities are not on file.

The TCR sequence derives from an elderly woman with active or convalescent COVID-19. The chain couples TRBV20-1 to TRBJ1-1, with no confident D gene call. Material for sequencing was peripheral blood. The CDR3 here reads CSAKFHTEAFF. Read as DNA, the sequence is TGCAGTGCCAAATTTCACACTGAAGCTTTCTTT.